This T cell receptor beta chain came from a study of OX40 agonist ivuxolimab in advanced cancers. Across the whole study: The study treated patients with ivuxolimab, an agonistic anti-OX40 (CD134) antibody.

CDR1 is MNHNS and CDR2 is SASEGT in the germline V gene. This CDR3 comprises 13 residues. Unmatched junction bases numbered 5, after V lost 8 bases and J lost 5 bases. Repertoires were generated with immunoSEQ multiplex PCR, while TCRdb's copy carries only in-frame clones and drops some. The sample lists approximately 70,000 clones; roughly nine tenths were seen once. Whole-study findings and limits: By week 6 at 0.1 to 3.0 mg/kg, blood CD4+ and CD8+ T cells had expanded clonally.

This clone appeared once. What it binds is unknown. The sequenced sample was CD4+ or CD8+ T cells sorted from blood, obtained in a trial of the OX40 agonist ivuxolimab. The TCR comes from an adult with an advanced solid tumor such as melanoma, head and neck, liver or kidney cancer. The chain links TRBV6-1 to TRBJ2-7; 11 bases fit TRBD2. The CDR3 DNA sequence: TGTGCCAGCCTTAGCGGGGGGGCGCACGAGCAGTACTTC. Encoded protein: CASLSGGAHEQYF.